The present TCR beta chain was sequenced within a study of PD-1 blockade in classical Hodgkin lymphoma. V was trimmed by 2 bases and J by 4 bases, leaving 17 bases between them. There are 16 residues in the CDR3. Germline-derived CDR1 and CDR2 are ENHRY and SYGVKD. This clone was detected only a few times. Time point denoted: cycle 4 day 1 (C4D1), after more than 5 weeks of nivolumab. Patients all relapsed after autologous stem cell transplantation, and there was variation in brentuximab vedotin exposure. The table came from immunoSEQ multiplex PCR; TCRdb's copy has only in-frame clones and leaves some out. The table records approximately 41,000 clones, 60% to 75% of them present only once.

The rearrangement joins TRBV10-3 to TRBJ2-5; possible D gene TRBD2, 7 bases. This material consisted of peripheral blood mononuclear cells (PBMCs), taken before the fourth cycle of nivolumab. The receptor was isolated from a human donor with classical Hodgkin lymphoma. The CDR3 spells CAISETSRGPGETQYF. DNA of the CDR3: TGTGCCATCAGTGAGACCTCGCGGGGGCCGGGAGAGACCCAGTACTTC.